This is a list of T cell receptor beta chains from one sample in a study of blood T cell repertoires in COVID-19. TCRdb keeps only in-frame clones here, not all; method: immunoSEQ multiplex PCR. The table includes about 250,000 clones, around 88% detected once. Sequenced material: peripheral blood. Receptors originate from a woman in her 30s with COVID-19, enrolled during active disease. The conserved cysteine and the conserved F or W are not part of the CDR3 here.

v_call	j_call	cdr3_aa
TRBV6-2/TRBV6-3	TRBJ1-2	ASSKAGNYGYT
TRBV2	TRBJ2-7	ASILLGDEQY
TRBV13	TRBJ1-1	ASRSSGQAF
TRBV12-3/TRBV12-4	TRBJ1-2	ASSLGGEGYT
TRBV12-3/TRBV12-4	TRBJ1-1	ASNRGGTEAF
TRBV5-4	TRBJ2-7	ASSSGLAGLYEQY
TRBV10-3	TRBJ1-1	AISYRGLNTEAF
TRBV19	TRBJ2-2	ASSTTVNTGELF
TRBV10-3	TRBJ1-1	AISDRGPGGNTEAF
TRBV4-1	TRBJ1-1	ASSLPGGYTEAF
TRBV7-2	TRBJ2-1	ASSLPPARQGIRNEQF
TRBV7-6	TRBJ1-1	ASSQEVLDRDAEAF
TRBV5-1	TRBJ2-1	ASSLEGGSTYNEQF
TRBV28	TRBJ1-4	ATKQETTNEKLF
TRBV11-2	TRBJ1-5	ASSRGQGYNQPQH
TRBV18	TRBJ2-1	ASSPQGTNEQF
TRBV6-2/TRBV6-3	TRBJ2-2	ASSPRGRGTGELF
TRBV11-3	TRBJ1-1	ASSRYDLTGLNTEAF
TRBV12-2	TRBJ1-2	ASRLVRAGANYGYT
TRBV5-8	TRBJ2-3	ASSLAGGSTDTQY
TRBV10-3	TRBJ1-5	AIRAGTGDQPQH
TRBV7-2	TRBJ1-2	ASSSAGRNGYT
TRBV7-6	TRBJ2-3	ASSPGGLTDTQY
TRBV10-3	TRBJ1-2	ANGGTGDYGYT
TRBV7-9	TRBJ1-2	ASSPIRAPDSYGYT
TRBV6-2/TRBV6-3	TRBJ1-3	ASSSSRRDTIY
TRBV19	TRBJ2-6	ATRDSPSGANVLT
TRBV7-9	TRBJ2-7	ASSLGPPGQGHYEQY